The 19 T cell receptor beta chains below all came from one sample that was sequenced in a study of T cells in Graves' hyperthyroidism and ophthalmopathy. What was amplified from RNA transcripts were TCR beta CDR3 regions. During a first-round RT-PCR of the TCR CDR3, the HTBI primer set was used. TCRdb reanalysed the multiplex PCR reads using MiXCR and keeps one entry per CDR3 protein. The table records over 120,000 distinct CDR3 sequences, roughly 23% of them present only once. The specimen was blood. The receptors derive from a woman between 50 and 59 years old with Graves' hyperthyroidism that later progressed to Graves' ophthalmopathy.

This clonotype occurred many times. The rearrangement uses TRBV30 and TRBJ2-5; tentative D call: TRBD2 (6 bases). Germline CDR1 is GTSNPN and CDR2 is SVGIG (reference sequence). The CDR3 runs to 16 residues. Trimming stripped 3 bases from V and 5 bases from J, with 22 bases between. The CDR3 sequence: CAWRPTPTRLGETQYF. CDR3 sequence (DNA): TGTGCCTGGAGGCCTACCCCGACTAGGTTGGGGGAGACCCAGTACTTC.

In this sample, this clonotype turned up a few times. The chain recombines TRBV7-3 with TRBJ2-3; a weak D match, TRBD2 (5 bases). Germline V lookup: CDR1 SGHTA, CDR2 FQGTGA. Trimming took 6 bases from V and 4 from J, leaving 11 bases between them. The CDR3 runs to 13 residues. CDR3 amino acids: CASRQSGADTQYF. Written as DNA, the CDR3 is TGTGCCAGCAGGCAGAGCGGCGCAGATACGCAGTATTTT.

The J gene is TRBJ2-2, the V gene TRBV7-2, with 9 positions matching TRBD2. V was pared by 5 bases and J by 4 bases, with 8 bases of the junction left unmatched. This CDR3 region has 16 residues. Germline V gene lookup returns CDR1 SGHTA and CDR2 FQGNSA. CDR3 nucleotide sequence: TGTGCCAGCAGCCTCGGGGCGGGAGGGTCCACCGGGGAGCTGTTTTTT. Its protein product is CASSLGAGGSTGELFF.

The chain couples TRBV5-1 to TRBJ2-1, with D uncertain. Germline CDR1 is SGHRS and CDR2 is YFSETQ. CDR3 length: 14 residues. The V end was cut by 2 bases, the J end by 1 base, with 7 bases between. CDR3 coding DNA: TGCGCCAGCAGCTTTCAGGATTCCTACAATGAGCAGTTCTTC. Its protein is CASSFQDSYNEQFF.

There are a few counts of this clonotype. The rearrangement uses TRBV27 and TRBJ2-7; D not resolved. CDR3 size: 13 residues. Trimming left V 0 bases short and J 3 bases short, with 6 bases between. Germline V gene sequence: CDR1 MNHEY, CDR2 SMNVEV (reference sequence). The CDR3 bases are TGTGCCAGCAGTTTATCTGCGATCTACGAGCAGTACTTC. Its protein product is CASSLSAIYEQYF.

V gene TRBV20-1 combines with J gene TRBJ2-1; 8 bases fit TRBD2. Germline loops: CDR1 DFQATT, CDR2 SNEGSKA (reference sequence). Trimming at V came to 1 base and at J to 3 bases, leaving 5 bases not matched to a gene. The CDR3 has 15 amino acids. As DNA, the CDR3 is TGCAGTGCTAGAGTAAGCGGGAGTAACTACAATGAGCAGTTCTTC. Translation gives CSARVSGSNYNEQFF.

At least ten counts were recorded for this clonotype. The chain is built from TRBV5-1 and TRBJ2-7, with no clear D. Germline lookup yields CDR1 SGHRS and CDR2 YFSETQ. Between the trimmed V and J ends, which lost 5 bases and 2 bases, there was a span of 11 bases. The CDR3 totals 13 residues. The CDR3 protein is CASRKAGAYEQYF. CDR3 nucleotides: TGCGCCAGCAGAAAGGCCGGCGCCTACGAGCAGTACTTC.

This clonotype was found many times. The chain combines TRBV7-9 with TRBJ2-5; the match to TRBD1 covers 10 bases. The junction had 4 bases not matched to a gene; V was cut back by 5 bases and J by 4 bases. The CDR3 runs to 14 residues. Looked up from germline, CDR1 is SEHNR and CDR2 is FQNEAQ (reference sequence). CDR3 sequence reads: CASSQDRGRETQYF. CDR3 DNA sequence: TGTGCCAGCAGCCAAGACAGGGGGCGAGAGACCCAGTACTTC.

This clonotype was picked up many times. This chain uses TRBV11-2 with TRBJ2-7; no reliable D call. CDR1 and CDR2 from the germline V gene are SGHAT and FQNNGV. V lost 1 base and J 0 bases, leaving 13 bases between the germline ends. CDR3 size: 16 residues. The chain's CDR3 is CASSLGVRLISYEQYF. The CDR3 bases are TGTGCCAGCAGCTTAGGGGTGAGGCTTATCTCCTACGAGCAGTACTTC.

The sample holds many counts of this clonotype. CDR3: CAWSKGTSGRDNNEQFF. DNA for the CDR3: TGTGCCTGGAGTAAGGGGACTAGCGGGAGAGACAACAATGAGCAGTTCTTC. The chain links TRBV30 to TRBJ2-1; TRBD2 agrees at 14 bases. The CDR3 spans 17 residues. Germline trimming cut 2 bases from V and 5 bases from J; bases unmatched to any gene: 8. Germline V CDR1 and CDR2: GTSNPN, SVGIG (reference sequence).

This clonotype has a count of ten or more. The chain is built from TRBV24-1 and TRBJ1-5; 10 bases line up with TRBD1. The germline V gene has CDR1 KGHDR and CDR2 SFDVKD. The length of the CDR3 is 14 residues. V lost 2 bases, J lost 7 bases, and 1 base stayed unmatched. CDR3 amino acids: CATSDWGQGQPQHF. The CDR3 DNA sequence: TGTGCCACCAGTGATTGGGGACAGGGGCAGCCCCAGCATTTT.

This clonotype was recorded a few times. Here the CDR3 reads CASSINFSGARTGELFF. As DNA, the CDR3 is TGTGCCAGTAGTATAAATTTTTCGGGGGCCCGCACCGGGGAGCTGTTTTTT. The chain joins TRBV19 to TRBJ2-2; D could derive from TRBD1 or TRBD2 (6 bases each). The CDR3 has 17 residues. The ends were cut back, 2 bases at V and 4 bases at J, with 17 bases in the middle. Germline loops: CDR1 LNHDA, CDR2 SQIVND (reference sequence).

This clonotype was seen repeatedly, ten times or more. The rearrangement links TRBV3-1 to TRBJ2-7; 8 bases agree with TRBD1. V gave up 6 bases and J gave up 2 bases; unmatched junction bases: 9. CDR1 and CDR2 from the germline V gene are LGHDT and YNNKEL (reference sequence). The CDR3 is 15 amino acids. CDR3 region: CASRSGGGHAYEQYF. The CDR3 DNA reads TGTGCCAGCAGGTCAGGGGGCGGTCACGCCTACGAGCAGTACTTC.

Turning to this clonotype: Sequence at one end of the junction differs from germline and may be a read error. The rearrangement joins TRBV5-6 to TRBJ2-2; D could derive from TRBD1 or TRBD2 (5 bases each). This CDR3 comprises 16 residues. CDR1 and CDR2 from the germline V gene are SGHDT and YYEEEE. The CDR3 sequence: CASSYTGLRNAGELFF. CDR3 DNA: TGTGCCAGCAGTTATACGGGGCTCAGGAACGCCGGGGAGCTGTTTTTT. Full variable domain (rest looked up from reference TRBV5-6 and TRBJ2-2): DAGVTQSPTHLIKTRGQQVTLRCSPKSGHDTVSWYQQALGQGPQFIFQYYEEEERQRGNFPDRFSGHQFPNYSSELNVNALLLGDSALYLCASSYTGLRNAGELFFGEGSRLTVL.

The J gene is TRBJ2-2, the V gene TRBV7-3, with D perhaps TRBD2 (5 bases). Germline V gene data show CDR1 as SGHTA and CDR2 as FQGTGA. This CDR3 is built from 14 residues. Deletions cut 5 bases from V and 7 bases from J, with 14 bases between. The CDR3 loop reads CASSLTPRDGELFF. CDR3 coding DNA: TGTGCCAGCAGCCTGACCCCCCGGGACGGGGAGCTGTTTTTT. Complete variable domain (other parts from reference TRBV7-3 and TRBJ2-2): GAGVSQTPSNKVTEKGKYVELRCDPISGHTALYWYRQSLGQGPEFLIYFQGTGAADDSGLPNDRFFAVRPEGSVSTLKIQRTERGDSAVYLCASSLTPRDGELFFGEGSRLTVL.

J is TRBJ2-1 and V is TRBV6-2 or TRBV6-3, with 12 nucleotides matching TRBD2. Trimming removed 2 bases from V and 1 base from J; junction bases left unmatched: 3. This CDR3 region has 17 residues. The V gene's germline CDR1 is MNHEY and CDR2 SVGEGT. CDR3: CASSYRTSGISYNEQFF. As DNA, the CDR3 is TGTGCCAGCAGTTACAGGACTAGCGGGATTTCCTACAATGAGCAGTTCTTC.

The genes are TRBV15 and TRBJ1-2; possible D gene TRBD1, 6 bases. The CDR3 length is 16 residues. V lost 0 bases to trimming and J lost 3 bases, with 14 bases between them. From germline, CDR1 is LNHNV and CDR2 YYDKDF (reference sequence). CDR3 in amino acids: CATSRDLEYRDYGYTF. The CDR3, as DNA: TGTGCCACCAGCAGAGATCTAGAGTACAGGGACTATGGCTACACCTTC. The whole variable domain, filled in from reference TRBV15 and TRBJ1-2, reads DAMVIQNPRYQVTQFGKPVTLSCSQTLNHNVMYWYQQKSSQAPKLLFHYYDKDFNNEADTPDNFQSRRPNTSFCFLDIRSPGLGDTAMYLCATSRDLEYRDYGYTFGSGTRLTVV.

With regard to this clonotype: A junction boundary mismatches the germline segment, possibly from a read error. The CDR3 reads CASSLPTGENDEQYF. CDR3 DNA sequence: TGTGCTAGCAGCTTACCGACGGGAGAAAACGACGAGCAGTACTTC. The chain is built from TRBV7-7 and TRBJ2-7, with D possibly matching TRBD2 (6 bases). The CDR3 is 15 residues long. CDR1 SSHAT and CDR2 FNYEAQ come from the germline V gene (reference sequence).

Points on this clonotype: With a much larger clone just one base away, this may be a read error. J is TRBJ2-1 and V is TRBV10-3; either TRBD1 or TRBD2 may supply D (5 bases each). This CDR3 contains 19 residues. CDR1 is ENHRY, CDR2 SYGVKD, per germline. The CDR3 DNA reads TGTGCCATCAGTGAGTCCCTCTTAAGAGGGGCAAGCTCCTGCAATGAGCAGTTCTTC. Protein sequence: CAISESLLRGASSCNEQFF.